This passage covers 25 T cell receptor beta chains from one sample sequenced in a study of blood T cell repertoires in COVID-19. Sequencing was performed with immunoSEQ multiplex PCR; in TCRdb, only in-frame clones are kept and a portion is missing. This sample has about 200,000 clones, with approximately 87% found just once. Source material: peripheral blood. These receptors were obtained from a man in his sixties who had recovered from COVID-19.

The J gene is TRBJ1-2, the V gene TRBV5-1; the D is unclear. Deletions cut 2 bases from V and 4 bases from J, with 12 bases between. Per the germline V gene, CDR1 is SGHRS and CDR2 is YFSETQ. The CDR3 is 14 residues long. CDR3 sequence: CASSLEQSSYGYTF. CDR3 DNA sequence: TGCGCCAGCAGCTTAGAGCAATCGTCCTATGGCTACACCTTC.

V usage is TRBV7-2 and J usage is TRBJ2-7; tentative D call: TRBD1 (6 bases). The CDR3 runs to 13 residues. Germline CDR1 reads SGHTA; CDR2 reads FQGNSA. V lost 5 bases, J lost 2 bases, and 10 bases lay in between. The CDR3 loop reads CASSRQETYEQYF. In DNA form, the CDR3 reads TGTGCCAGCAGCAGACAGGAAACCTACGAGCAGTACTTC.

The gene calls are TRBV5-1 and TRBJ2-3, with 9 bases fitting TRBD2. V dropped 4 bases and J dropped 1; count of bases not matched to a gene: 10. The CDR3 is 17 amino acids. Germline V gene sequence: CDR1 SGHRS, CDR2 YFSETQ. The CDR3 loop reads CASSTAGTSFRTDTQYF. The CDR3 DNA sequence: TGCGCCAGCAGCACCGCCGGGACTAGCTTCCGCACAGATACGCAGTATTTT.

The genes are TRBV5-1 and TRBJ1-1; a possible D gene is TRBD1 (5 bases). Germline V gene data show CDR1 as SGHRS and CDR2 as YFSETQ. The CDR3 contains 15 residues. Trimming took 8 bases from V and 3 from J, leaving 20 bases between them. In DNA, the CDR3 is TGCGCCAGTAATTGGGGCGGGATGAGGGACACTGAAGCTTTCTTT. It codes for CASNWGGMRDTEAFF. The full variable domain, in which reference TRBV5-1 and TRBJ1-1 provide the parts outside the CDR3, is KAGVTQTPRYLIKTRGQQVTLSCSPISGHRSVSWYQQTPGQGLQFLFEYFSETQRNKGNFPGRFSGRQFSNSRSEMNVSTLELGDSALYLCASNWGGMRDTEAFFGQGTRLTVV.

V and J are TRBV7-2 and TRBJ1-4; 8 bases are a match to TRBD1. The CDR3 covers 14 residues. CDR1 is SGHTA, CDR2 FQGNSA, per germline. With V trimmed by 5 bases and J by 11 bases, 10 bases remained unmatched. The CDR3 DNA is TGTGCCAGCAGCCTCGACAGGGGAGATGGCAAACTGTTTTTT. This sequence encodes CASSLDRGDGKLFF.

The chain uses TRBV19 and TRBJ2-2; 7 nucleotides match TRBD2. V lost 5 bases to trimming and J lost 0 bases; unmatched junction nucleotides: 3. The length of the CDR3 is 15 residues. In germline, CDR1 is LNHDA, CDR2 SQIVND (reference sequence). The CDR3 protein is CASSGAGTNTGELFF. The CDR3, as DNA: TGTGCCAGTAGTGGAGCGGGGACGAACACCGGGGAGCTGTTTTTT.

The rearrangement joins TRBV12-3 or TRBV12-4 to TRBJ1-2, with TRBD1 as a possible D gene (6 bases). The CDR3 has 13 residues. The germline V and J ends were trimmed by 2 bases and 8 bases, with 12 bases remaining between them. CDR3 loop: CASSLSGARGYTF. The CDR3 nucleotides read TGTGCCAGCAGTTTATCAGGGGCGCGAGGCTACACCTTC.

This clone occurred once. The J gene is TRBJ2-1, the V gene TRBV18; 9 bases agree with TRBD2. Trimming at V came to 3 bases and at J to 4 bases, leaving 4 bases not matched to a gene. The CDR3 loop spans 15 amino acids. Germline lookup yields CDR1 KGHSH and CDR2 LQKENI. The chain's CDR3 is CASSPGTSLYNEQFF. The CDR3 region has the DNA TGTGCCAGCTCACCCGGGACTAGCCTTTACAATGAGCAGTTCTTC.

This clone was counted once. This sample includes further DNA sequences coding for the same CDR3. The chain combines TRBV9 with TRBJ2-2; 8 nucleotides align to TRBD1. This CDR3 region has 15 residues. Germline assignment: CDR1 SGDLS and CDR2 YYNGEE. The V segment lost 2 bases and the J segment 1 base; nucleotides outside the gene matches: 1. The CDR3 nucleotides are TGTGCCAGCAGCGTCGGACAGGGGAACACCGGGGAGCTGTTTTTT. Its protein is CASSVGQGNTGELFF.

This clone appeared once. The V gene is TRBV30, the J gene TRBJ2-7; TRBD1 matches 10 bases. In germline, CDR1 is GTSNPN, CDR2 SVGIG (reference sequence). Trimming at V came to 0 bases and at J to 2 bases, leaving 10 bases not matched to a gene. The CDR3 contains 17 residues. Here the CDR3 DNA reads TGTGCCTGGAGTGTCCCCCGACAGGGGGCAGGGACCTACGAGCAGTACTTC. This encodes CAWSVPRQGAGTYEQYF.

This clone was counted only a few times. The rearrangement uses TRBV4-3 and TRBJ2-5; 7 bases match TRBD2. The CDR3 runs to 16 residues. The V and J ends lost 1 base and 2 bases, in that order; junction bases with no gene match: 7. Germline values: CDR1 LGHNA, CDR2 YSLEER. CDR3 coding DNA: TGCGCCAGCAGCCAAGGTTCCAAGCGGGGACAAGAGACCCAGTACTTC. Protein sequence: CASSQGSKRGQETQYF.

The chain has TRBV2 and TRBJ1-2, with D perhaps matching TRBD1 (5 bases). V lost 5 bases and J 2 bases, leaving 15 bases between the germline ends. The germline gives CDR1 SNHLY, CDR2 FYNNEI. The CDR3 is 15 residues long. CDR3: CASSSGNPDNYGYTF. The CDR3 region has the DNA TGTGCCAGCAGTTCAGGGAACCCAGACAACTATGGCTACACCTTC.

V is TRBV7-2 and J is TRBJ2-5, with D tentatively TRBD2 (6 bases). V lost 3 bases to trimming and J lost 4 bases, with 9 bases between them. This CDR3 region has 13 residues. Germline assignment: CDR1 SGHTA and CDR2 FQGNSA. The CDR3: CASSFGGTETQYF. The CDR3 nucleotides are TGTGCCAGCAGCTTCGGGGGAACAGAGACCCAGTACTTC.

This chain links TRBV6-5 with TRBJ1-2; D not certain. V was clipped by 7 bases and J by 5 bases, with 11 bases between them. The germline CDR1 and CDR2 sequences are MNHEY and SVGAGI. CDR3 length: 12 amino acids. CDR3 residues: CASNEPGYGYTF. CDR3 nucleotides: TGTGCCAGCAACGAACCCGGGTATGGCTACACCTTC.

CDR3 residues: CASSSWGVYGYTF. The CDR3 DNA reads TGTGCCAGCAGCAGTTGGGGGGTGTATGGCTACACCTTC. V is TRBV11-2 and J is TRBJ1-2, with D tentatively TRBD1 (5 bases). V lost 5 bases, J lost 5 bases, and 12 bases lay in between. The length of the CDR3 is 13 residues. CDR1 and CDR2 (germline): SGHAT, FQNNGV.

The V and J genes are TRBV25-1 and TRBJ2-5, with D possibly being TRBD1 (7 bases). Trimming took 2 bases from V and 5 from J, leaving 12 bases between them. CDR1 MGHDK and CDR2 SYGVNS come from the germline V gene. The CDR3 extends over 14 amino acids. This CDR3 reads CASSENPGGETQYF. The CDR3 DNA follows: TGTGCCAGCAGTGAAAACCCAGGGGGGGAGACCCAGTACTTC.

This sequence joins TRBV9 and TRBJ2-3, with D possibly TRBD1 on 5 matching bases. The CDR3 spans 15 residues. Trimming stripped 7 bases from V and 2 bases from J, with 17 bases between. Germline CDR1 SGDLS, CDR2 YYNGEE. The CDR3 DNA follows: TGTGCCAGCGCTGCGGAAGGACACCCCACAGATACGCAGTATTTT. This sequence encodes CASAAEGHPTDTQYF.

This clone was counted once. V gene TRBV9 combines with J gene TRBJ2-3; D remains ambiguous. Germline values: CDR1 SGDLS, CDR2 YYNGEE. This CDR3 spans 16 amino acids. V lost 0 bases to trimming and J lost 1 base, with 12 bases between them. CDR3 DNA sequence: TGTGCCAGCAGCGTAGGGAGCGATCTAGGCACAGATACGCAGTATTTT. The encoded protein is CASSVGSDLGTDTQYF.

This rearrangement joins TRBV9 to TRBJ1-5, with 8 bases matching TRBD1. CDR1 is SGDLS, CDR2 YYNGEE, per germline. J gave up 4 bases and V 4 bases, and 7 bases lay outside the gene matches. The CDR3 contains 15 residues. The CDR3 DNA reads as TGTGCCAGCAGCTTTGGACAGGGCCCAAATCAGCCCCAGCATTTT. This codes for CASSFGQGPNQPQHF.

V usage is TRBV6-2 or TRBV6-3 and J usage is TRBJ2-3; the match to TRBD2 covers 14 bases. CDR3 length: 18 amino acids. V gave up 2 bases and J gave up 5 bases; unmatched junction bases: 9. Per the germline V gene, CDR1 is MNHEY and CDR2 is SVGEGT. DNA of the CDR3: TGTGCCAGCAGTTACCCTCGGGGACTAGCGGGGGATGTAGATACGCAGTATTTT. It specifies CASSYPRGLAGDVDTQYF.

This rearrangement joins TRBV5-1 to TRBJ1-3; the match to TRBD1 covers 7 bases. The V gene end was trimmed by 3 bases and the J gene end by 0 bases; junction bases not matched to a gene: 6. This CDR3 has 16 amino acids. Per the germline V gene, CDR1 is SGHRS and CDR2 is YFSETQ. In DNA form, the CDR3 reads TGCGCCAGCAGCTGGACGGCAGGGGGCTCTGGAAACACCATATATTTT. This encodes CASSWTAGGSGNTIYF.

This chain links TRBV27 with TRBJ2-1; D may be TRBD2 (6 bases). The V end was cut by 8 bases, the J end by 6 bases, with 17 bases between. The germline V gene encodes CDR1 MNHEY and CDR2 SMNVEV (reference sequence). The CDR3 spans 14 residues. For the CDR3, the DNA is TGTGCCAGCCTCGGGGTAGCGGCGTTCAATGAGCAGTTCTTC. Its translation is CASLGVAAFNEQFF.

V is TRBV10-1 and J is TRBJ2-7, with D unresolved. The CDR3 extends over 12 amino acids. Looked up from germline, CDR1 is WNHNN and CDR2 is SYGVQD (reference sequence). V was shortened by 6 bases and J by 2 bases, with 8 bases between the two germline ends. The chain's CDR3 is CASRRIPYEQYF. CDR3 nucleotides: TGCGCCAGCAGGAGGATCCCCTACGAGCAGTACTTC.

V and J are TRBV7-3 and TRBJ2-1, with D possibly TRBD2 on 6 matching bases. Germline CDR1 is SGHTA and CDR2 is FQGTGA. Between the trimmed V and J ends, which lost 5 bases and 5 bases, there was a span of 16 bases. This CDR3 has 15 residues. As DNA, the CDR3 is TGTGCCAGCAGCCCCCACGGCGGGGTGGACAATGAGCAGTTCTTC. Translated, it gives CASSPHGGVDNEQFF.

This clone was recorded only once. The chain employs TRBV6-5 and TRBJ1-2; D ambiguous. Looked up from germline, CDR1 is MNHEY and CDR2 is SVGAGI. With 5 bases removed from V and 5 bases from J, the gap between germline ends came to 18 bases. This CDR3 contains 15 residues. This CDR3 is CASSRRGEHSYGYTF. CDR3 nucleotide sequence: TGTGCCAGCAGTCGAAGAGGAGAACACTCATATGGCTACACCTTC.